This is a list of T cell receptor beta chains from one sample in a study of technical replicates of blood from a handful of donors. Using immunoSEQ multiplex PCR, the repertoire was profiled, and TCRdb retains in-frame clones only, with some absent. The sample contains 70,000 to 95,000 clones, nearly 98% of which appear only once. Material: T cells isolated from PBMCs. These receptors originate from a human donor in good health. Both conserved end residues are part of each CDR3. A D gene is named only where the DNA matches it firmly. Not every row has a clone size; where given, it reads once, few, many or a size class.

-	TRBJ2-2	TRBV7-8	-	TGTGCCAGCAGTCTAAACACCGGGGAGCTGTTTTTT	CASSLNTGELFF
TRBD2	TRBJ2-7	TRBV4-1	-	TGCGCCAGCAGCCATCTAGCGGGAGGGCCCTACGAGCAGTACTTC	CASSHLAGGPYEQYF
-	TRBJ1-4	TRBV30	once	TGTGCCTGGAGTGCAATTCCCAGTAATGAAAAACTGTTTTTT	CAWSAIPSNEKLFF
TRBD2	TRBJ2-1	TRBV27	-	TGTGCCAGCAGTTTATCAGGGTGGGAGGGACATGAGCAGTTCTTC	CASSLSGWEGHEQFF
TRBD2	TRBJ2-2	TRBV6-5	-	TGTGCCAGCAGCTCCGGGACTAGCGGGACCGGGGAGCTGTTTTTT	CASSSGTSGTGELFF
-	TRBJ2-1	TRBV6-1	-	TGTGCCAGGATCTTCAGGGTCGGTGAGCAGTTCTTC	CARIFRVGEQFF
-	TRBJ2-1	TRBV19	-	TGTGCCAGTAGGCCAGGTACCTACAATGAGCAGTTCTTC	CASRPGTYNEQFF
TRBD2	TRBJ2-1	TRBV5-4	-	TGTGCCAGCAGCTTTAGTTGGGGGGGGAATGAGCAGTTCTTC	CASSFSWGGNEQFF
TRBD1	TRBJ2-4	TRBV5-1	-	TGCGCCAGCAGCTTGGCAGGGGGCCCCATTAGGCTAGCCAAAAACATTCAGTACTTC	CASSLAGGPIRLAKNIQYF
-	TRBJ2-6	TRBV6-1	-	TGTGCCGGCAGTATAACAGGGTCTGGGGCCAACGTCCTGACTTTC	CAGSITGSGANVLTF
TRBD2	TRBJ2-1	TRBV11-1	-	TGTGCCAGCAGCTGGGGACTAGCGGGAGGGCCGGAAGAGCAGTTCTTC	CASSWGLAGGPEEQFF
-	TRBJ2-7	TRBV15	-	TGTGCCACCAGCCTGCCTTGGGCGTCCTCCTACGAGCAGTACTTC	CATSLPWASSYEQYF
TRBD2	TRBJ2-7	TRBV5-4	-	TGTGCCAGCAGCTTAGGTGCTAGCGGGCCTTCCTACGAGCAGTACTTC	CASSLGASGPSYEQYF
-	TRBJ2-5	TRBV4-1	-	TGCGCCAGCAGCCAAGATCCCTGGCGGCAAGAGACCCAGTACTTC	CASSQDPWRQETQYF
-	TRBJ2-1	TRBV6-6	-	TGTGCCAGCAGTTACAACGGGGGCAATGAGCAGTTCTTC	CASSYNGGNEQFF
-	TRBJ2-2	TRBV9	-	TGTGCCAGCAGCGGGCCGGGGTGGGAGCTGTTTTTT	CASSGPGWELFF
TRBD1	TRBJ1-2	TRBV27	once	TGTGCCAGCAGTTTGACAGGGGGCGTCTATGGCTACACCTTC	CASSLTGGVYGYTF
TRBD1	TRBJ1-2	TRBV5-4	-	TGTGCCAGCAGCCTTCTCGACAGGGGGCGAGGCTACACCTTC	CASSLLDRGRGYTF
-	TRBJ1-4	TRBV27	once	TGTGCCAGCAGCCCCCTCGGGGTTGGAACTAATGAAAAACTGTTTTTT	CASSPLGVGTNEKLFF
-	TRBJ1-4	TRBV25-1	-	TGTGCCAGCAGCCTCCAGACAGAAAAACTGTTTTTT	CASSLQTEKLFF
TRBD2	TRBJ2-1	TRBV11-2	once	TGTGCCAGCAGCCTACTAGCGGGGGTCTCCTACAATGAGCAGTTCTTC	CASSLLAGVSYNEQFF
TRBD2	TRBJ2-5	TRBV5-1	-	TGCGCCAGCAGCTTCGGGGCGGGGGGCCCGGGAGAGACCCAGTACTTC	CASSFGAGGPGETQYF
-	TRBJ2-2	TRBV9	-	TGTGCCAGCAGCGTAAGTTTAGACGGGGAGCTGTTTTTT	CASSVSLDGELFF
TRBD2	TRBJ2-3	TRBV5-4	-	TGTGCCAGCAGCAAGGCTCTAGCGGGAGGGCCAGATACGCAGTATTTT	CASSKALAGGPDTQYF